A single sample gave rise to the 25 T cell receptor beta chains below, sequenced in a study of immune cell composition in non-small cell lung cancer. Profiling relied on immunoSEQ multiplex PCR, and the TCRdb table lists in-frame clones only, not all of them. The repertoire consists of 8,500 to 14,000 clones, with roughly 60% occurring once and the leading ten covering 15% to 20%. The sequencing sample was made of lung tumor tissue. The receptor source for this set is a human donor with non-small cell lung cancer.

This clone was counted only a few times. The V call is TRBV20-1, the J call TRBJ2-7; a possible D gene is TRBD1 (6 bases). The CDR3 contains 11 residues. The ends were cut back, 5 bases at V and 7 bases at J, with 12 bases in the middle. CDR1 and CDR2 from the germline V gene are DFQATT and SNEGSKA (reference sequence). CDR3 loop: CSASGAREQYF. In DNA, the CDR3 is TGCAGTGCTTCAGGGGCAAGGGAGCAGTACTTC.

Comments on this clone: Other nucleotide sequences from this sample produce the same CDR3. This sequence joins TRBV20-1 and TRBJ1-1; D gene ambiguous. Germline V gene lookup returns CDR1 DFQATT and CDR2 SNEGSKA (reference sequence). V dropped 4 bases and J dropped 4 bases, with 7 bases sitting between them. The CDR3 runs to 11 residues. The CDR3 bases are TGCAGTGCTACTAGAAGCACTGAAGCTTTCTTT. Its translation: CSATRSTEAFF.

This clone showed up just a few times. V is TRBV19 and J is TRBJ2-7; tentative D call: TRBD1 (5 bases). Germline V CDR1 and CDR2: LNHDA, SQIVND (reference sequence). The CDR3 spans 14 residues. Trimming left V 4 bases short and J 3 bases short, with 13 bases between. The CDR3 loop reads CASSTSGQNYEQYF. DNA for the CDR3: TGTGCCAGTAGTACCTCTGGACAAAACTACGAGCAGTACTTC.

This clone was counted between two and nine times. The rearrangement uses TRBV7-9 and TRBJ1-1, with D maybe TRBD1 (5 bases). Trimming left V 8 bases short and J 7 bases short, with 11 bases between. Per germline, CDR1 SEHNR and CDR2 FQNEAQ (reference sequence). This CDR3 contains 11 residues. CDR3 nucleotide sequence: TGTGCCAGCCGCAGGGATGGTGAAGCTTTCTTT. Translating gives CASRRDGEAFF.

CDR3 DNA: TGTGCCAGCAGTTTCCGTGGTGGAGAATATGAGCAGTTCTTC. It is translated as CASSFRGGEYEQFF. V is TRBV27 and J is TRBJ2-1; D is uncertain. The CDR3 loop spans 14 amino acids. The V gene lost 3 bases and the J gene lost 8 bases, with 14 bases spanning the gap. The germline V gene has CDR1 MNHEY and CDR2 SMNVEV (reference sequence).

This clone came up a few times. The gene calls are TRBV5-1 and TRBJ2-3; 10 bases map to TRBD1. The CDR3 consists of 14 residues. Germline lookup yields CDR1 SGHRS and CDR2 YFSETQ. J lost 4 bases, V lost 6 bases, and 5 bases had no gene match. This CDR3 is CASTEGTGADTQYF. DNA for the CDR3: TGCGCCAGCACTGAGGGGACAGGGGCAGATACGCAGTATTTT.

The sample holds a few counts of this clone. The rearrangement joins TRBV27 to TRBJ2-4; perhaps TRBD1 as D (5 bases). The CDR3 extends over 15 amino acids. Germline lookup yields CDR1 MNHEY and CDR2 SMNVEV (reference sequence). The V and J ends lost 0 bases and 0 bases respectively, with 6 bases between them. The CDR3 coding sequence is TGTGCCAGCAGTTTATCCAGGGCAGCCAAAAACATTCAGTACTTC. Translation: CASSLSRAAKNIQYF.

This clone counts as medium-sized (0.01 to 0.1%). The V call is TRBV4-2, the J call TRBJ1-5; D is unresolved. Germline lookup yields CDR1 LGHNA and CDR2 YNFKEQ. Trimming took 0 bases from V and 0 from J, leaving 12 bases between them. The length of the CDR3 is 17 residues. CDR3 residues: CASSQDPVGDSNQPQHF. The DNA of the CDR3 is TGTGCCAGCAGCCAAGATCCGGTGGGAGATAGCAATCAGCCCCAGCATTTT.

CDR3 bases: TGTGCCAGCAGCTTAAGCGGGAGGGGTTGGCAGTTCTTC. It specifies CASSLSGRGWQFF. The genes are TRBV7-9 and TRBJ2-1; TRBD2 matches 10 bases. The germline V gene encodes CDR1 SEHNR and CDR2 FQNEAQ (reference sequence). The V gene end was trimmed by 2 bases and the J gene end by 12 bases; junction bases not matched to a gene: 4. CDR3 length: 13 residues.

The chain couples TRBV7-6 to TRBJ2-6; tentatively, D is TRBD1 (5 bases). Deletions cut 2 bases from V and 0 bases from J, with 8 bases between. Germline V lookup: CDR1 SGHVS, CDR2 FNYEAQ. This CDR3 contains 16 residues. The CDR3 coding sequence is TGTGCCAGCAGCTTATCAGGGTCCTCTGGGGCCAACGTCCTGACTTTC. As protein: CASSLSGSSGANVLTF.

This clone was recorded once. V is TRBV6-6 and J is TRBJ1-3, with D possibly matching TRBD1 (6 bases). CDR3 length: 16 residues. The V and J ends lost 2 bases and 2 bases respectively, with 13 bases between them. Germline CDR1 and CDR2: MNHNY and SVGAGI (reference sequence). The CDR3 loop reads CASSYRPRGTGNTIYF. The CDR3 nucleotides are TGTGCCAGCAGTTACCGCCCCAGGGGAACTGGAAACACCATATATTTT.

This chain connects TRBV11-2 to TRBJ1-2; a possible D gene is TRBD1 (5 bases). Germline V lookup: CDR1 SGHAT, CDR2 FQNNGV. The length of the CDR3 is 15 residues. Trimming shortened V by 4 bases and J by 6 bases, and 18 bases separated the two germline ends. The CDR3, as DNA: TGTGCCAGCAGCTCGCAGGGCCTAAATATCGATGGCTACACCTTC. Translated: CASSSQGLNIDGYTF.

V gene TRBV5-1 combines with J gene TRBJ2-3; TRBD2 matches 11 bases. In germline, CDR1 is SGHRS, CDR2 YFSETQ. The V gene end was trimmed by 4 bases and the J gene end by 3 bases; junction bases not matched to a gene: 7. The CDR3 length is 16 residues. In DNA form, the CDR3 reads TGCGCCAGCAGCCCCTCCACTAGCGGGAGTACAGATACGCAGTATTTT. It codes for CASSPSTSGSTDTQYF. Filled out from reference TRBV5-1 and TRBJ2-3, the complete variable domain reads KAGVTQTPRYLIKTRGQQVTLSCSPISGHRSVSWYQQTPGQGLQFLFEYFSETQRNKGNFPGRFSGRQFSNSRSEMNVSTLELGDSALYLCASSPSTSGSTDTQYFGPGTRLTVL.

This rearrangement joins TRBV28 to TRBJ2-1, with 10 bases aligning to TRBD2. The V gene end was trimmed by 4 bases and the J gene end by 9 bases; junction bases not matched to a gene: 9. The germline gives CDR1 MDHEN, CDR2 SYDVKM. This CDR3 region has 15 residues. CDR3 residues: CASSSLASGSVEQFF. The CDR3 nucleotides read TGTGCCAGCAGTTCCCTTGCTAGCGGGAGCGTTGAGCAGTTCTTC. Supplemented by reference TRBV28 and TRBJ2-1, the full variable domain reads DVKVTQSSRYLVKRTGEKVFLECVQDMDHENMFWYRQDPGLGLRLIYFSYDVKMKEKGDIPEGYSVSREKKERFSLILESASTNQTSMYLCASSSLASGSVEQFFGPGTRLTVL.

The chain is built from TRBV14 and TRBJ2-5; tentative D call: TRBD2 (5 bases). Germline values: CDR1 SGHDN, CDR2 FVKESK. This CDR3 has 16 amino acids. V was shortened by 4 bases and J by 5 bases, with 20 bases between the two germline ends. CDR3 residues: CASSPFVGRGMETQYF. CDR3 coding DNA: TGTGCCAGCAGCCCTTTCGTCGGCCGAGGGATGGAGACCCAGTACTTC.

The chain links TRBV7-2 to TRBJ1-5; D is perhaps TRBD1 (5 bases). Germline V CDR1 and CDR2: SGHTA, FQGNSA. The length of the CDR3 is 14 residues. Trimming left V 10 bases short and J 3 bases short, with 16 bases between. The CDR3 nucleotides are TGTGCCACCCAGGATGGGGGGGACAATCAGCCCCAGCATTTT. Protein product: CATQDGGDNQPQHF.

V usage is TRBV28 and J usage is TRBJ2-2, with 7 bases matching TRBD2. V shed 6 bases and J 1 base; nucleotides not matched to a gene: 11. The CDR3 has 17 residues. CDR1 and CDR2 (germline): MDHEN, SYDVKM. CDR3 in amino acids: CASRPPSGRGNTGELFF. The CDR3 DNA follows: TGTGCCAGCAGACCTCCCTCGGGGAGGGGGAACACCGGGGAGCTGTTTTTT.

This clone turned up a few times. This chain links TRBV7-2 with TRBJ2-7; TRBD2 matches 10 bases. The CDR3 consists of 14 residues. The germline gives CDR1 SGHTA, CDR2 FQGNSA. V shed 5 bases and J 3 bases; nucleotides not matched to a gene: 4. DNA for the CDR3: TGTGCCAGCAGCGCGCTAGCGGGAGACTACGAGCAGTACTTC. Translating it yields CASSALAGDYEQYF. Full variable domain (rest looked up from reference TRBV7-2 and TRBJ2-7): GAGVSQSPSNKVTEKGKDVELRCDPISGHTALYWYRQSLGQGLEFLIYFQGNSAPDKSGLPSDRFSAERTGGSVSTLTIQRTQQEDSAVYLCASSALAGDYEQYFGPGTRLTVT.

The V gene is TRBV6-5, the J gene TRBJ2-7, with TRBD2 as a possible D gene (5 bases). The V and J ends lost 6 bases and 6 bases respectively, with 9 bases between them. CDR1 MNHEY and CDR2 SVGAGI come from the germline V gene. This CDR3 is built from 11 residues. CDR3 in amino acids: CASSHSGEQYF. The CDR3 DNA is TGTGCCAGCAGCCACAGCGGCGAGCAGTACTTC.

The chain recombines TRBV30 with TRBJ2-5, with D perhaps matching TRBD1 (6 bases). This CDR3 spans 13 amino acids. V was cut by 5 bases and J by 3 bases, with 13 bases left in between. Germline V gene sequence: CDR1 GTSNPN, CDR2 SVGIG (reference sequence). The CDR3 nucleotides read TGTGCCTGGGAGGGGGACAAAAAAGAGACCCAGTACTTC. It specifies CAWEGDKKETQYF.

The chain is built from TRBV4-2 and TRBJ1-4; 8 nucleotides line up with TRBD1. Germline CDR1 LGHNA, CDR2 YNFKEQ. The CDR3 covers 15 residues. V shed 6 bases, J shed 7 bases, and the junction held 10 bases outside the gene matches. The CDR3 nucleotides read TGTGCCAGCAGTCAGGGGGCAGGCCGGGGTGAAAAACTGTTTTTT. Translating gives CASSQGAGRGEKLFF.

This clone has a handful of counts. The chain employs TRBV29-1 and TRBJ1-1; TRBD1 agrees at 7 bases. Unmatched junction bases numbered 5, after V lost 7 bases and J lost 0 bases. This CDR3 region has 13 residues. Germline V gene lookup returns CDR1 SQVTM and CDR2 ANQGSEA. The CDR3 nucleotides are TGCAGCGCCTCGGGACAGATGAACACTGAAGCTTTCTTT. Translating gives CSASGQMNTEAFF.

The chain employs TRBV4-3 and TRBJ2-6; no clear D gene. Germline CDR1 reads LGHNA; CDR2 reads YSLEER. Trimming took off 0 bases at V and 0 bases at J, with 12 bases between the two ends. The CDR3 spans 18 residues. CDR3: CASSQEITLNSGANVLTF. Here the CDR3 DNA reads TGCGCCAGCAGCCAAGAAATCACCCTAAACTCTGGGGCCAACGTCCTGACTTTC.

Only a few counts were recorded for this clone. This chain connects TRBV7-9 to TRBJ2-5, with TRBD1 matching over 9 bases. The CDR3 extends over 13 amino acids. CDR1 and CDR2 (germline): SEHNR, FQNEAQ (reference sequence). Trimming took 5 bases from V and 6 from J; bases not matched to a gene: 4. The CDR3 spells CASSLGQGKTQYF. CDR3 in DNA: TGTGCCAGCAGCCTAGGACAGGGGAAGACCCAGTACTTC.

In this sample, this clone turned up a few times. V gene TRBV7-3 combines with J gene TRBJ2-3, with D unclear. The CDR3 has 14 amino acids. Trimming removed 0 bases at V and 0 bases at J, with 4 bases between. Per germline, CDR1 SGHTA and CDR2 FQGTGA. CDR3 coding DNA: TGTGCCAGCAGCTTAACCACTAGCACAGATACGCAGTATTTT. Its protein product is CASSLTTSTDTQYF.